A selection of T cell receptor beta chains follows, all from one sample in a study of human T cells and chemical hapten exposure. From the RACE reads, TCRdb called clonotypes with MiXCR, one entry per CDR3 protein. The sample contains roughly 180,000 distinct CDR3 sequences, around 24% of which appear only once. This specimen was whole blood, taken in connection with sensitization to the hapten diphenylcyclopropenone (DPC). The source of these receptors is a woman aged 45 to 65 with alopecia areata. Some clones in this sample may be carry-over from other donors' samples. Both conserved end residues are part of each CDR3. D genes are given only for firm matches. Some rows mark clone size as missing; the rest say once, few, many or name a class of expanded clone.

cdr3_aa cdr3_nt j_call v_call clone_size d_call
CASSFNRYEQYF TGCGCCAGCAGCTTTAACAGGTACGAGCAGTACTTC TRBJ2-7 TRBV5-1 - -
CSARTEGGNYEQYF TGCAGTGCTAGGACCGAGGGAGGGAACTACGAGCAGTACTTC TRBJ2-7 TRBV20-1 - TRBD2
CASSPQGPNNEQFF TGTGCCAGCAGTCCTCAGGGGCCCAACAATGAGCAGTTCTTC TRBJ2-1 TRBV12-3/TRBV12-4 - -
CASRLSGRQETQYF TGTGCCAGCAGACTTAGCGGGAGACAAGAGACCCAGTACTTC TRBJ2-5 TRBV6-5 few TRBD2
CSAKPGGETQYF TGCAGTGCAAAACCGGGAGGCGAGACCCAGTACTTC TRBJ2-5 TRBV20-1 - TRBD2
CAIRPGPEAYEQYF TGTGCCATCAGACCCGGGCCAGAAGCCTACGAGCAGTACTTC TRBJ2-7 TRBV10-3 - -
CASRKDQETQYF TGTGCCAGCAGAAAAGATCAAGAGACCCAGTACTTC TRBJ2-5 TRBV2 - -
CASSVDGGMNTEAFF TGTGCCAGCAGCGTAGATGGGGGCATGAACACTGAAGCTTTCTTT TRBJ1-1 TRBV9 few -
CASSFRDLAYEQYF TGTGCCAGCAGCTTCCGGGACCTCGCCTACGAGCAGTACTTC TRBJ2-7 TRBV7-8 many -
CSARERGRMNTEAFF TGCAGTGCTAGAGAAAGAGGCCGAATGAACACTGAAGCTTTCTTT TRBJ1-1 TRBV20-1 - -
CASSPQREETQYF TGTGCCAGCTCACCACAGAGGGAGGAGACCCAGTACTTC TRBJ2-5 TRBV18 - -
CASSLTGPITADTQYF TGTGCCAGCAGCTTAACGGGACCTATAACTGCAGATACGCAGTATTTT TRBJ2-3 TRBV7-9 few -